This T cell receptor beta chain stems from a study of blood T cell repertoires in COVID-19. Study as a whole: In each case, the material was cDNA or gDNA derived from T cells, B-cell-depleted T cells, or PBMCs.

Authors' methods: Scientists estimated how many nucleated cells there were by amplifying reference gene primers. Here immunoSEQ multiplex PCR was the method, and the copy in TCRdb shows in-frame clones only, minus some. The D gene and trimming were derived from the DNA, and the V and J assignments and clone size from that table. The sample records about 240,000 clones, 83% being singletons. The CDR3 runs 15 residues. The V gene's germline CDR1 is SEHNR and CDR2 FQNEAQ (reference sequence). V was trimmed by 5 bases and J by 3 bases, leaving 14 bases between them. Study members were between 18 and 89 years old and lived in approximately 25 US regions. Cohort placement rested on clinical history that participants reported themselves.

The chain links TRBV7-9 to TRBJ1-3; perhaps TRBD1 as D (5 bases). The sample was PBMCs or T cells enriched from blood (not recorded which). The TCR sequence derives from a woman in her thirties or forties who had been exposed to COVID-19. CDR3 nucleotides: TGTGCCAGCAGCCCGCGGGCCGGGGGTGGAAACACCATATATTTT. It specifies CASSPRAGGGNTIYF.